The rows below give T cell receptor beta chains drawn from one sample of a study of blood T cell repertoires in COVID-19. The table came from immunoSEQ multiplex PCR; TCRdb's copy has only in-frame clones and leaves some out. The table lists more than 150,000 clones, about 88% of them singletons, with roughly 7% in the top ten. Source material: PBMCs or T cells enriched from blood (not recorded which). Receptors originate from a woman in her fifties or sixties who had recovered from COVID-19. CDR3s include the opening cysteine and the closing phenylalanine or tryptophan. A D gene is named only where the DNA matches it firmly. Some rows mark clone size as missing; the rest say once, few, many or name a class of expanded clone.

clone_size j_call d_call v_call cdr3_aa cdr3_nt
- TRBJ2-1 - TRBV7-2 CASSFAEYNEQFF TGTGCCAGCAGCTTTGCAGAATACAATGAGCAGTTCTTC
- TRBJ2-7 - TRBV18 CASSPAGAHEQYF TGTGCCAGCTCACCAGCAGGGGCCCACGAGCAGTACTTC
- TRBJ2-5 TRBD2 TRBV7-6 CASSPTTSGKETQYF TGTGCCAGCAGTCCTACGACTAGCGGAAAAGAGACCCAGTACTTC
- TRBJ2-3 TRBD1 TRBV10-3 CAISDPTGAAGQDTQYF TGTGCCATCAGTGACCCGACAGGGGCGGCAGGTCAAGATACGCAGTATTTT
- TRBJ1-3 TRBD1 TRBV7-9 CASSSGTGAGNTIYF TGTGCCAGCAGCTCGGGGACAGGGGCTGGAAACACCATATATTTT
- TRBJ2-1 TRBD1 TRBV4-3 CASSQVPRQGPYNEQFF TGCGCCAGCAGCCAAGTTCCGAGACAGGGCCCCTACAATGAGCAGTTCTTC
- TRBJ1-2 TRBD1 TRBV6-5 CASSPSGTGPSGYTF TGTGCCAGCAGTCCCTCCGGGACAGGCCCAAGTGGCTACACCTTC
few TRBJ2-1 - TRBV5-1 CASSILQNEQFF TGCGCCAGCAGCATACTTCAAAATGAGCAGTTCTTC
- TRBJ2-3 - TRBV12-3/TRBV12-4 CASTFSFSDTQYF TGTGCCAGCACCTTCTCCTTTTCAGATACGCAGTATTTT
- TRBJ2-3 - TRBV10-1 CASSEGDWDTQYF TGCGCCAGCAGTGAGGGGGACTGGGATACGCAGTATTTT
- TRBJ2-5 TRBD2 TRBV24-1 CATSDPRGETQYF TGTGCCACCAGTGATCCGCGGGGGGAGACCCAGTACTTC
- TRBJ1-5 - TRBV6-4 CASSDSPGQPQHF TGTGCCAGCAGTGACTCGCCGGGGCAGCCCCAGCATTTT
large TRBJ2-1 - TRBV2 CASSDGTGVPYNEQFF TGTGCCAGCAGTGATGGAACGGGAGTGCCCTACAATGAGCAGTTCTTC
- TRBJ1-5 TRBD1 TRBV2 CASSGQGSQPQHF TGTGCCAGCAGTGGACAGGGGAGTCAGCCCCAGCATTTT
- TRBJ2-2 - TRBV12-3/TRBV12-4 CASSLYGELFF TGTGCCAGCAGTTTGTACGGGGAGCTGTTTTTT
- TRBJ1-5 TRBD1 TRBV19 CASSIVGQGVQPQHF TGTGCCAGTAGTATAGTAGGACAGGGTGTCCAGCCCCAGCATTTT
- TRBJ1-3 - TRBV6-5 CASRGGSSGNTIYF TGTGCCAGCAGGGGGGGAAGCTCTGGAAACACCATATATTTT
- TRBJ1-2 - TRBV5-1 CASSQGNFGGYTF TGCGCCAGCAGCCAGGGGAATTTCGGCGGCTACACCTTC
- TRBJ2-5 TRBD1 TRBV7-7 CASSLGQVEGGETQYF TGTGCTAGCAGCCTCGGACAGGTCGAAGGGGGAGAGACCCAGTACTTC
- TRBJ1-5 TRBD1 TRBV3-1/TRBV3-2 CASSQDGPGQDFNQPQHF TGTGCCAGCAGCCAAGATGGGCCGGGACAGGATTTTAATCAGCCCCAGCATTTT
- TRBJ1-6 - TRBV11-2 CASSPPYNSPLHF TGTGCCAGCAGCCCGCCCTACAATTCACCCCTCCACTTT
- TRBJ2-1 TRBD2 TRBV9 CASSQSGAGGAYNEQFF TGTGCCAGCAGCCAAAGCGGAGCGGGAGGCGCCTACAATGAGCAGTTCTTC
- TRBJ2-7 TRBD1 TRBV9 CASSVDAGTGSYEQYF TGTGCCAGCAGCGTAGATGCAGGGACAGGGAGCTACGAGCAGTACTTC
few TRBJ2-1 TRBD1 TRBV14 CASSEMGTGWNEQFF TGTGCCAGCAGCGAAATGGGGACAGGGTGGAATGAGCAGTTCTTC
- TRBJ2-1 TRBD2 TRBV5-1 CASSAGLAGAPGYNEQFF TGCGCCAGCAGCGCCGGACTAGCGGGAGCACCGGGGTACAATGAGCAGTTCTTC
- TRBJ1-5 TRBD1 TRBV12-5 CASGLDNRGNQPQHF TGTGCTAGTGGTTTGGATAACAGGGGAAATCAGCCCCAGCATTTT
- TRBJ1-3 - TRBV2 CASSYPGNQNTIYF TGTGCCAGCAGTTACCCGGGGAACCAAAACACCATATATTTT
- TRBJ1-5 TRBD1 TRBV2 CASRRTGLPQHF TGTGCCAGCAGGAGGACAGGCTTGCCCCAGCATTTT
- TRBJ2-4 TRBD2 TRBV27 CASMAGGPAKNIQYF TGTGCCAGCATGGCGGGAGGGCCGGCCAAAAACATTCAGTACTTC
- TRBJ1-2 - TRBV5-1 CASSLEFSTVYGYTF TGCGCCAGCAGCTTGGAGTTTTCGACAGTCTATGGCTACACCTTC
once TRBJ1-6 - TRBV6-5 CASDLGGANSPLHF TGTGCCAGCGACCTGGGGGGGGCCAATTCACCCCTCCACTTT
- TRBJ2-3 TRBD2 TRBV11-3 CASNNRGSGRDTQYF TGTGCCAGCAACAACCGCGGTAGCGGGAGAGATACGCAGTATTTT
- TRBJ1-1 TRBD1 TRBV5-1 CASSSQTGKGAEAFF TGCGCCAGCAGCTCGCAGACAGGGAAGGGAGCTGAAGCTTTCTTT
- TRBJ2-5 - TRBV18 CASSPRLAQETQYF TGTGCCAGCTCACCACGTCTAGCGCAGGAGACCCAGTACTTC
- TRBJ2-1 - TRBV2 CASSGGGDNEQFF TGTGCCAGCAGCGGGGGAGGTGACAATGAGCAGTTCTTC
- TRBJ2-7 TRBD2 TRBV5-1 CASSWTGTSGRAYEQYF TGCGCCAGCAGCTGGACCGGGACTAGCGGGAGGGCTTACGAGCAGTACTTC
- TRBJ2-1 TRBD1 TRBV24-1 CATSDSGQGKRQFF TGTGCCACCAGTGATTCGGGACAGGGAAAAAGGCAGTTCTTC
- TRBJ2-5 TRBD1 TRBV5-1 CASSLGGTGSEETQYF TGCGCCAGCAGCTTGGGGGGGACAGGGTCGGAAGAGACCCAGTACTTC
- TRBJ2-1 - TRBV6-1 CASSEQGGYNEQFF TGTGCCAGCAGTGAACAGGGGGGTTACAATGAGCAGTTCTTC
- TRBJ2-7 TRBD1 TRBV29-1 CSATRQGGREQYF TGCAGCGCAACTCGACAGGGGGGCCGCGAGCAGTACTTC
few TRBJ2-3 - TRBV9 CASSVSSSTDTQYF TGTGCCAGCAGCGTATCCTCTTCCACAGATACGCAGTATTTT
- TRBJ1-4 - TRBV7-2 CASSLQQGSYATNEKLFF TGTGCCAGCAGCTTACAGCAGGGATCTTATGCAACTAATGAAAAACTGTTTTTT
- TRBJ1-6 TRBD1 TRBV5-6 CASSFEGTGENSPLHF TGTGCCAGCAGCTTCGAAGGGACAGGGGAAAATTCACCCCTCCACTTT
- TRBJ1-2 - TRBV28 CASSFDPSAQNYGYTF TGTGCCAGCAGCTTTGACCCCTCGGCACAGAACTATGGCTACACCTTC
- TRBJ2-3 - TRBV28 CATRVFSSYSDTQYF TGTGCCACCAGGGTATTCAGTAGCTATTCCGATACGCAGTATTTT
- TRBJ1-1 TRBD1 TRBV28 CASSSIRRDRVVAFF TGTGCCAGCAGTTCTATCCGCCGGGACAGGGTGGTAGCTTTCTTT
- TRBJ2-2 - TRBV28 CASRLPGLRGELFF TGTGCCAGCAGATTACCGGGACTGAGGGGGGAGCTGTTTTTT
- TRBJ2-3 - TRBV7-9 CASSLGGLRMDTQYF TGTGCCAGCAGCTTAGGGGGGCTGAGGATGGATACGCAGTATTTT
- TRBJ2-3 TRBD2 TRBV9 CASSVTISGTADTQYF TGTGCCAGCAGCGTAACGATTAGCGGGACCGCAGATACGCAGTATTTT